The 3 T cell receptor beta chains below were found in one sample sequenced in a study of blood T cells in healthy people across ages. Next came a second PCR, run for about 7 to 12 cycles, which used a sample-barcoded 5' primer along with a J-beta primer mix. TCRdb reanalysed the 5' RACE reads using MiXCR and keeps one entry per CDR3 protein. The sample consists of hundreds of thousands of distinct CDR3 sequences, under 25% of them appearing once. Sequencing was done on a sample of blood. These receptors were obtained from a man in his 70s in good health.

V is TRBV20-1 and J is TRBJ1-5, with D unresolved. The V gene lost 3 bases and the J gene lost 1 base, with 7 bases spanning the gap. The CDR3 has 13 amino acids. Germline CDR1 and CDR2: DFQATT and SNEGSKA (reference sequence). CDR3 coding DNA: TGCAGTGCTAGTGACGACAGCAATCAGCCCCAGCATTTT. Encoded protein: CSASDDSNQPQHF.

V and J are TRBV24-1 and TRBJ2-1, with D perhaps TRBD2 (6 bases). Germline V gene data show CDR1 as KGHDR and CDR2 as SFDVKD. This CDR3 region has 11 residues. Trimming pared 5 bases from V and 15 bases from J, leaving 13 bases between. The DNA of the CDR3 is TGTGCCACCAGTGCTCCGGGAGTATGGTTCTTC. As protein: CATSAPGVWFF.

This sequence joins TRBV12-3 or TRBV12-4 and TRBJ2-7; 9 bases match TRBD2. The CDR3 contains 13 residues. The trim removed 4 bases at V and 6 bases at J, leaving 4 bases unmatched. CDR3 residues: CASSSNSGSEQYF. The DNA of the CDR3 is TGTGCCAGCAGTTCCAATAGCGGGAGCGAGCAGTACTTC.